This TCR beta chain originates from a study of blood T cells in healthy people across ages. Study results and limitations: A greater number of naive CD4+ cells and higher diversity distinguished long-lived donors from aged donors.

As for this clonotype: The antigen remains unidentified.

The authors ran a second PCR of about 6 to 11 cycles using a sample-barcoded 5' primer and a J-beta primer mix. TCRdb re-analysed the 5' RACE reads in MiXCR, keeping a single row per CDR3 protein. The sample holds 1.5 million to 2 million distinct CDR3 sequences, 28% seen once. The CDR3 has 12 amino acids. V shed 4 bases and J shed 7 bases, with 10 bases lying between them. CDR1 is SGHTA and CDR2 is FQGTGA in the germline V gene. The chain is built from TRBV7-3 and TRBJ1-2; tentative D call: TRBD1 (5 bases). The source of this sequence is a woman in her twenties or thirties in good health. The sequencing sample was made of blood. CDR3 sequence reads: CASSYGAGGYTF. CDR3 nucleotides: TGTGCCAGCAGCTACGGGGCGGGTGGCTACACCTTC.